This T cell receptor (beta chain) was sequenced for a study of T cell responses to AZD1222 COVID-19 vaccine. Study conclusions and caveats: Vaccine-related CD4 TCRs covered spike, predominating at 160-218 and 743-854. Repertoires were sampled only after the peak T cell response. A reported finding is that nearly half of spike-specific TCRs target unmutated variant regions.

TCRdb's copy holds only in-frame clones and misses some; the assay was immunoSEQ multiplex PCR. The sample consists of about 100,000 clones, 80% to 90% of them appearing once. With respect to this clone: The antigen is not known.

The V segment lost 5 bases and the J segment 1 base; nucleotides outside the gene matches: 3. Germline CDR1 SEHNR, CDR2 FQNEAQ (reference sequence). The CDR3 runs 14 residues. The specimen was peripheral blood, collected on day 0 of MenACWY control vaccination. This receptor was identified in an adult in good health. This chain links TRBV7-9 with TRBJ1-2; TRBD1 matches 8 bases. This CDR3 is CASSPTGDNYGYTF. The CDR3 nucleotides are TGTGCCAGCAGCCCGACAGGGGATAACTATGGCTACACCTTC.